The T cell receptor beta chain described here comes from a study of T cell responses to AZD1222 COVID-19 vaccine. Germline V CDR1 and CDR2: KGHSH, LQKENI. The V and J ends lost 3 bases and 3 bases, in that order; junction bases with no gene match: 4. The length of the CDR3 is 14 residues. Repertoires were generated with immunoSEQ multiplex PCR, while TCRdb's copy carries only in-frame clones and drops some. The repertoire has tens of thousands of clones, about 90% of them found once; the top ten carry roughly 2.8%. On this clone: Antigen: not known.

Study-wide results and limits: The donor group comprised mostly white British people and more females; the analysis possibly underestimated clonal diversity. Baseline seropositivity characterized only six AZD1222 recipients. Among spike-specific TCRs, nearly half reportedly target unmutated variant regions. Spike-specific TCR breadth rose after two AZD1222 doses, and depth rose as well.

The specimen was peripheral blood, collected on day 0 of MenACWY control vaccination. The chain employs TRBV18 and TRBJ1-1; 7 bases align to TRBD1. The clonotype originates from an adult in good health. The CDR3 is CASSPTTGDTEAFF. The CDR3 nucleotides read TGTGCCAGCTCACCCACCACAGGGGACACTGAAGCTTTCTTT. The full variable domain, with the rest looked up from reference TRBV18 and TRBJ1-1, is NAGVMQNPRHLVRRRGQEARLRCSPMKGHSHVYWYRQLPEEGLKFMVYLQKENIIDESGMPKERFSAEFPKEGPSILRIQQVVRGDSAAYFCASSPTTGDTEAFFGQGTRLTVV.